The clone carrying this T cell receptor (beta chain) has a count of ten or more. CDR1 is MNHEY, CDR2 SMNVEV, per germline (reference sequence). The CDR3 contains 16 residues. The trim removed 5 bases at V and 9 bases at J, leaving 16 bases unmatched. The sample originates from a study of early T cells in non-severe SARS-CoV-2 infection. Study-wide context: Bulk RNA taken from unsorted whole blood was sequenced, leaving chains unpaired.

cDNA molecules, individually, were tagged with unique molecular identifiers. Using its own MiXCR run on the 5' RACE reads, TCRdb lists one record per CDR3 protein. The table has around 30,000 distinct CDR3 sequences, more than 5% seen once. V usage is TRBV27 and J usage is TRBJ2-4; 7 nucleotides match TRBD1. This TCR came from an adult who was a healthcare worker with PCR-confirmed SARS-CoV-2 infection or an uninfected control (not recorded which). Input material: whole blood. The CDR3 bases are TGTGCCAGCAGTGCTACCTACCTTGGACAGGACGGCATTCAGTACTTC. Residues: CASSATYLGQDGIQYF.